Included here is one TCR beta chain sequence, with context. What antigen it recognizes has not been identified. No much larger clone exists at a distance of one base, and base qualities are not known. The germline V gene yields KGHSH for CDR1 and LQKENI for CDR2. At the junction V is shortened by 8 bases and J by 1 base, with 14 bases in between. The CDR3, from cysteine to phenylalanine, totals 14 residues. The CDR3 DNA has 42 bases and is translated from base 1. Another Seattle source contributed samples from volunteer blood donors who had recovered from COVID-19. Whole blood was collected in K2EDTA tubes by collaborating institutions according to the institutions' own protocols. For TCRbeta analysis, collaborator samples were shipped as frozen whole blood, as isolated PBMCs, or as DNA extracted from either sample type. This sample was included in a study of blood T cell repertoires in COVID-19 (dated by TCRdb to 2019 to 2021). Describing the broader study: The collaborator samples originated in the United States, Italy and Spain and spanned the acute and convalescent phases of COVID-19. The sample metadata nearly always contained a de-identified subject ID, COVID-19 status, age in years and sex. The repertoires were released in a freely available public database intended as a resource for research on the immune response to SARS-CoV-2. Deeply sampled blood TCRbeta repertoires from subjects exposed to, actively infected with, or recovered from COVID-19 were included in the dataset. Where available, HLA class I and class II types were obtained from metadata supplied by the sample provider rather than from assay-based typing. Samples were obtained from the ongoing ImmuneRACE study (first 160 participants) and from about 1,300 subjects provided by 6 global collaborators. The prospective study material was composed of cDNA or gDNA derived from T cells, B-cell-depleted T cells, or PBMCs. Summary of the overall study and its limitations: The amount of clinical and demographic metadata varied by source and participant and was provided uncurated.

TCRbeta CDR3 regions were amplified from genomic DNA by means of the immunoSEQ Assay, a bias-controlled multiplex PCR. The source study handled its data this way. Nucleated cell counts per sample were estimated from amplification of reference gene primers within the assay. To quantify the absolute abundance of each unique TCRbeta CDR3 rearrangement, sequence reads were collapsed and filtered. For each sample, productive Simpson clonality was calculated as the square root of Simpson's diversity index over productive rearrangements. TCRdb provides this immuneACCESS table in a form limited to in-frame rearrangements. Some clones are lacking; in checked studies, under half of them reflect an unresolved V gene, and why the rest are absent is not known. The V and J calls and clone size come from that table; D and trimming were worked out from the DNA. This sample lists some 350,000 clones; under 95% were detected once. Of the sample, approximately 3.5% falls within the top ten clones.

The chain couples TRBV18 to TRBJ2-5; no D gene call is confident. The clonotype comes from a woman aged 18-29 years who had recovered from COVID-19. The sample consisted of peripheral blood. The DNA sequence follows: TGTGCCAGCCGTCCCCCCGGAGTCCAAGAGACCCAGTACTTC. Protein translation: CASRPPGVQETQYF.